This passage covers 32 T cell receptor beta chains from one sample sequenced in a study of T cell changes during pregnancy in multiple sclerosis. Repertoires were generated with immunoSEQ multiplex PCR, while TCRdb's copy carries only in-frame clones and drops some. The table has 25,000 to 35,000 clones, about 86% seen once. The sequencing used CD4+ T cells from peripheral blood mononuclear cells, collected in the first trimester of pregnancy. These receptors were obtained from a female donor in good health, enrolled as a control in a pregnancy study.

The V and J genes are TRBV10-3 and TRBJ2-7, with 7 bases matching TRBD1. The CDR3 consists of 13 residues. V shed 2 bases and J 4 bases; nucleotides not matched to a gene: 2. Germline V gene lookup returns CDR1 ENHRY and CDR2 SYGVKD. The DNA of the CDR3 is TGTGCCATCAGTGAGACAGGGGTGTACGAGCAGTACTTC. It is translated as CAISETGVYEQYF.

The genes are TRBV5-5 and TRBJ2-3; D remains ambiguous. Germline loops: CDR1 SGHKS, CDR2 YYEKEE (reference sequence). CDR3 size: 14 residues. Trimming stripped 3 bases from V and 1 base from J, with 9 bases between. The CDR3 loop is CASSSRSGTDTQYF. The CDR3 DNA reads as TGTGCCAGCAGCTCCCGGTCCGGCACAGATACGCAGTATTTT.

The chain is built from TRBV9 and TRBJ2-1; D perhaps matches TRBD2 (5 bases). Trimming left V 3 bases short and J 8 bases short, with 6 bases between. The germline CDR1 and CDR2 sequences are SGDLS and YYNGEE. The CDR3 length is 11 residues. The CDR3 bases are TGTGCCAGCAGCGCCGGGGATGAGCAGTTCTTC. It encodes CASSAGDEQFF.

This chain joins TRBV7-2 and TRBJ2-5; possible D gene TRBD1, 6 bases. Germline V gives CDR1 SGHTA, CDR2 FQGNSA. The CDR3 is 14 amino acids. V dropped 3 bases and J dropped 5 bases, with 13 bases sitting between them. In DNA, the CDR3 is TGTGCCAGCAGCTTTTCGGGACATCGGGAGACCCAGTACTTC. Its translation is CASSFSGHRETQYF.

This clone showed up just once. The chain carries TRBV9 and TRBJ2-7, with 7 bases matching TRBD1. This CDR3 region has 13 residues. Trimming removed 4 bases from V and 10 bases from J; junction bases left unmatched: 11. Germline V gene lookup returns CDR1 SGDLS and CDR2 YYNGEE. The CDR3 loop reads CASSTGQFPLQYF. DNA of the CDR3: TGTGCCAGCAGCACGGGACAGTTCCCCCTACAGTACTTC.

The chain uses TRBV13 and TRBJ2-2, with TRBD1 matching 9 bases. CDR1 PRHDT and CDR2 FYEKMQ come from the germline V gene (reference sequence). This CDR3 contains 16 residues. Unmatched junction bases numbered 4, after V lost 4 bases and J lost 1 base. The CDR3: CASSSNRGLNTGELFF. Written as DNA, the CDR3 is TGTGCCAGCAGCTCAAACAGGGGGCTGAACACCGGGGAGCTGTTTTTT. Drawing the rest from reference TRBV13 and TRBJ2-2, the complete variable domain is AAGVIQSPRHLIKEKRETATLKCYPIPRHDTVYWYQQGPGQDPQFLISFYEKMQSDKGSIPDRFSAQQFSDYHSELNMSSLELGDSALYFCASSSNRGLNTGELFFGEGSRLTVL.

The genes are TRBV27 and TRBJ1-3, with D possibly matching TRBD1 (5 bases). The CDR3 has 13 residues. In germline, CDR1 is MNHEY, CDR2 SMNVEV (reference sequence). Deletions cut 5 bases from V and 3 bases from J, with 8 bases between. The DNA of the CDR3 is TGTGCCAGCAGTGACAGAATTGGAAACACCATATATTTT. It yields the protein CASSDRIGNTIYF.

CDR3 DNA sequence: TGTGCCAGCAGCCCAGACCGGGACAGGGGGCGAGGGGCCAACGTCCTGACTTTC. Translated, it gives CASSPDRDRGRGANVLTF. This chain links TRBV7-9 with TRBJ2-6; TRBD1 matches 12 bases. Germline CDR1 reads SEHNR; CDR2 reads FQNEAQ (reference sequence). The CDR3 has 18 residues. V shed 5 bases, J shed 4 bases, and the junction held 9 bases outside the gene matches. Together with reference TRBV7-9 and TRBJ2-6, the CDR3 gives the full variable domain: DTGVSQNPRHKITKRGQNVTFRCDPISEHNRLYWYRQTLGQGPEFLTYFQNEAQLEKSRLLSDRFSAERPKGSFSTLEIQRTEQGDSAMYLCASSPDRDRGRGANVLTFGAGSRLTVL.

The chain carries TRBV5-5 and TRBJ1-2; D gene ambiguous. This CDR3 region has 13 residues. Between the trimmed V and J ends, which lost 2 bases and 0 bases, there was a span of 5 bases. In germline, CDR1 is SGHKS, CDR2 YYEKEE (reference sequence). CDR3 sequence reads: CASSLVANYGYTF. CDR3 DNA: TGTGCCAGCAGCTTAGTAGCTAACTATGGCTACACCTTC.

The chain joins TRBV7-3 to TRBJ1-5; no firm D call. The CDR3 sequence is 15 residues long. V was shortened by 2 bases and J by 4 bases, with 12 bases between the two germline ends. The germline V gene has CDR1 SGHTA and CDR2 FQGTGA. The CDR3 sequence is CASSLVLGRNQPQHF. CDR3 in DNA: TGTGCCAGCAGCTTAGTGTTGGGCCGAAATCAGCCCCAGCATTTT.

The chain uses TRBV5-1 and TRBJ1-6, with TRBD1 matching over 7 bases. Germline values: CDR1 SGHRS, CDR2 YFSETQ. Germline trimming cut 4 bases from V and 10 bases from J; bases unmatched to any gene: 11. The CDR3 has 15 amino acids. The CDR3 bases are TGCGCCAGCAGCCCTAGGACAGGACGGGGATCACCCCTCCACTTT. Protein: CASSPRTGRGSPLHF. Complete variable domain (other parts from reference TRBV5-1 and TRBJ1-6): KAGVTQTPRYLIKTRGQQVTLSCSPISGHRSVSWYQQTPGQGLQFLFEYFSETQRNKGNFPGRFSGRQFSNSRSEMNVSTLELGDSALYLCASSPRTGRGSPLHFGNGTRLTVT.

The genes are TRBV7-2 and TRBJ2-7, with a possible D match to TRBD1 (6 bases). The CDR3 sequence is 14 residues long. From germline, CDR1 is SGHTA and CDR2 FQGNSA. V dropped 2 bases and J dropped 3 bases, with 11 bases sitting between them. DNA for the CDR3: TGTGCCAGCAGCTTATCAGCACAGGGCTACGAGCAGTACTTC. Translation gives CASSLSAQGYEQYF.

The CDR3 coding sequence is TGTGCCTGGAGTGAAGGACAGTTTTGGGAGCTGTTTTTT. Its protein is CAWSEGQFWELFF. The chain joins TRBV30 to TRBJ2-2, with a possible D match to TRBD1 (6 bases). The CDR3 is 13 amino acids. V gave up 1 base and J gave up 9 bases, with 12 bases separating them. Germline lookup yields CDR1 GTSNPN and CDR2 SVGIG (reference sequence).

The CDR3, as DNA: TGTGCCAGCAGCTTATACAAGGAAGCTTTCTTT. Residues: CASSLYKEAFF. This rearrangement joins TRBV7-2 to TRBJ1-1, with D uncertain. Germline CDR1 and CDR2: SGHTA and FQGNSA. V lost 2 bases and J 8 bases, leaving 6 bases between the germline ends. This CDR3 is built from 11 residues.

The V and J genes are TRBV11-2 and TRBJ1-2, with D uncertain. CDR3 length: 13 residues. V shed 1 base and J shed 4 bases, with 7 bases lying between them. Germline values: CDR1 SGHAT, CDR2 FQNNGV. DNA of the CDR3: TGTGCCAGCAGCTTAGGCGGGTCCTATGGCTACACCTTC. Translating gives CASSLGGSYGYTF.

The chain carries TRBV5-1 and TRBJ2-5, with 12 bases lining up with TRBD2. Germline V gene lookup returns CDR1 SGHRS and CDR2 YFSETQ. V lost 3 bases to trimming and J lost 2 bases; unmatched junction nucleotides: 2. CDR3 length equals 15 residues. CDR3 region: CASSSGLAGQETQYF. CDR3 nucleotides: TGCGCCAGCAGCTCGGGACTAGCGGGTCAAGAGACCCAGTACTTC.

This clone was recorded only once. V is TRBV19 and J is TRBJ2-7; D is possibly TRBD1 (6 bases). CDR3 length: 14 amino acids. The germline V gene encodes CDR1 LNHDA and CDR2 SQIVND (reference sequence). The V and J ends lost 5 bases and 1 base respectively, with 12 bases between them. CDR3 DNA sequence: TGTGCCAGTAGTTTACAAGACAGGTCCTACGAGCAGTACTTC. Protein product: CASSLQDRSYEQYF.

The rearrangement joins TRBV4-1 to TRBJ2-7; 10 nucleotides line up with TRBD2. The junction had 9 bases not matched to a gene; V was cut back by 2 bases and J by 5 bases. The CDR3 is 16 amino acids. The germline V gene has CDR1 MGHRA and CDR2 YSYEKL. The CDR3 loop is CASSQLPGLAYDEQYF. CDR3 in DNA: TGCGCCAGCAGCCAACTCCCGGGACTAGCGTACGACGAGCAGTACTTC.

This rearrangement joins TRBV27 to TRBJ1-1, with TRBD1 matching 8 bases. This CDR3 has 13 amino acids. Germline V gene data show CDR1 as MNHEY and CDR2 as SMNVEV (reference sequence). Unmatched junction bases numbered 1, after V lost 5 bases and J lost 2 bases. Here the CDR3 DNA reads TGTGCCAGCAGTGACAGGGGTAACACTGAAGCTTTCTTT. Its translation is CASSDRGNTEAFF.

The chain carries TRBV7-9 and TRBJ2-2; a possible D gene is TRBD1 (6 bases). Germline loops: CDR1 SEHNR, CDR2 FQNEAQ (reference sequence). The ends were cut back, 1 base at V and 0 bases at J, with 12 bases in the middle. The CDR3 spans 17 residues. As DNA, the CDR3 is TGTGCCAGCAGCTTAGAACAGGGAACCGCGAACACCGGGGAGCTGTTTTTT. Protein: CASSLEQGTANTGELFF.

The chain's CDR3 is CASSPTSSSYNSPLHF. The CDR3 DNA reads as TGTGCCAGCAGCCCGACATCGAGCTCCTATAATTCACCCCTCCACTTT. The chain joins TRBV7-9 to TRBJ1-6; D uncertain. Germline V gene sequence: CDR1 SEHNR, CDR2 FQNEAQ (reference sequence). The CDR3 sequence is 16 residues long. Trimming took off 5 bases at V and 0 bases at J, with 11 bases between the two ends. The full variable domain, its missing parts supplied by reference TRBV7-9 and TRBJ1-6, is DTGVSQNPRHKITKRGQNVTFRCDPISEHNRLYWYRQTLGQGPEFLTYFQNEAQLEKSRLLSDRFSAERPKGSFSTLEIQRTEQGDSAMYLCASSPTSSSYNSPLHFGNGTRLTVT.

The chain is built from TRBV4-3 and TRBJ1-5, with a possible D match to TRBD1 (5 bases). This CDR3 comprises 13 residues. V lost 1 base and J lost 5, with 6 bases in between. From germline, CDR1 is LGHNA and CDR2 YSLEER. The CDR3 DNA is TGCGCCAGCAGCCAAGGGGGCCATCAGCCCCAGCATTTT. Translated, it gives CASSQGGHQPQHF.

The rearrangement links TRBV19 to TRBJ2-1, with 10 bases lining up with TRBD1. Germline V CDR1 and CDR2: LNHDA, SQIVND (reference sequence). The CDR3 contains 15 residues. The V segment lost 5 bases and the J segment 12 bases; nucleotides outside the gene matches: 13. The CDR3 here is CASSAAGTGAPGQFF. The CDR3 coding sequence is TGTGCCAGTAGTGCCGCCGGGACAGGGGCACCGGGGCAGTTCTTC.

The chain couples TRBV27 to TRBJ1-5; D ambiguous. Trimming cost V 1 base and J 10 bases, with 26 bases left between them. The CDR3 consists of 18 residues. Germline CDR1 reads MNHEY; CDR2 reads SMNVEV (reference sequence). The CDR3 reads CASSLYAPSEGLSQPQHF. CDR3 DNA: TGTGCCAGCAGTTTATATGCCCCCTCGGAGGGTCTCTCACAACCCCAGCATTTT.

The rearrangement links TRBV5-5 to TRBJ2-7, with a tentative D call TRBD1 (6 bases). From germline, CDR1 is SGHKS and CDR2 YYEKEE (reference sequence). The V gene lost 5 bases and the J gene lost 7 bases, with 22 bases spanning the gap. This CDR3 is built from 15 residues. CDR3 amino acids: CASSYRDTPWGEQYF. CDR3 nucleotides: TGTGCCAGCAGTTACCGGGACACGCCGTGGGGGGAGCAGTACTTC.

This clone was seen a handful of times. V gene TRBV7-2 combines with J gene TRBJ2-4, with 11 bases matching TRBD1. The V gene end was trimmed by 1 base and the J gene end by 8 bases; junction bases not matched to a gene: 7. Germline lookup yields CDR1 SGHTA and CDR2 FQGNSA. CDR3 length: 16 amino acids. The CDR3 region is CASSLGPGTGGDIQYF. In DNA form, the CDR3 reads TGTGCCAGCAGCTTAGGGCCCGGGACAGGGGGGGACATTCAGTACTTC.

The V gene is TRBV5-1, the J gene TRBJ1-2; D not resolved. Trimming removed 0 bases at V and 1 base at J, with 4 bases between. CDR1 SGHRS and CDR2 YFSETQ come from the germline V gene. The CDR3 has 13 residues. The chain's CDR3 is CASSLDSNYGYTF. The DNA for the CDR3 is TGCGCCAGCAGCTTGGACAGTAACTATGGCTACACCTTC.

The chain carries TRBV6-6 and TRBJ1-5; TRBD1 is a possible D gene (5 bases). The CDR3 is 15 amino acids. Germline V gene sequence: CDR1 MNHNY, CDR2 SVGAGI (reference sequence). With 8 bases removed from V and 0 bases from J, the gap between germline ends came to 14 bases. CDR3 protein: CASQSTEYSNQPQHF. For the CDR3, the DNA is TGTGCCAGCCAATCGACAGAATATAGCAATCAGCCCCAGCATTTT.

V usage is TRBV16 and J usage is TRBJ1-6; perhaps TRBD1 as D (6 bases). V was shortened by 3 bases and J by 8 bases, with 14 bases between the two germline ends. Looked up from germline, CDR1 is KGHSY and CDR2 is FQNENV. The CDR3 runs 15 residues. The CDR3 is CASSHSGGADSPLHF. The CDR3 DNA follows: TGTGCCAGCAGCCATAGTGGGGGCGCGGATTCACCCCTCCACTTT.

This clone came up a few times. The chain has TRBV19 and TRBJ2-3; 8 bases align to TRBD2. V lost 3 bases to trimming and J lost 6 bases; unmatched junction nucleotides: 11. Germline CDR1 and CDR2: LNHDA and SQIVND (reference sequence). The CDR3 sequence is 16 residues long. In DNA form, the CDR3 reads TGTGCCAGTAGTATCACTCCGGGGCAGCGGGGGGATACGCAGTATTTT. Translating it yields CASSITPGQRGDTQYF.

The V gene is TRBV11-2, the J gene TRBJ1-3; D unclear. Germline V gives CDR1 SGHAT, CDR2 FQNNGV. The CDR3 sequence is 15 residues long. With 5 bases removed from V and 0 bases from J, the gap between germline ends came to 11 bases. CDR3 region: CASSDNSYSGNTIYF. The DNA of the CDR3 is TGTGCCAGCAGCGATAACAGCTACTCTGGAAACACCATATATTTT.

This chain uses TRBV7-3 with TRBJ1-1; 7 nucleotides agree with TRBD1. V lost 5 bases and J lost 4; bases outside the gene matches: 7. There are 14 residues in the CDR3. CDR1 is SGHTA, CDR2 FQGTGA, per germline. The chain's CDR3 is CASSPRQGATEAFF. DNA of the CDR3: TGTGCCAGCAGCCCCCGACAGGGAGCCACTGAAGCTTTCTTT.